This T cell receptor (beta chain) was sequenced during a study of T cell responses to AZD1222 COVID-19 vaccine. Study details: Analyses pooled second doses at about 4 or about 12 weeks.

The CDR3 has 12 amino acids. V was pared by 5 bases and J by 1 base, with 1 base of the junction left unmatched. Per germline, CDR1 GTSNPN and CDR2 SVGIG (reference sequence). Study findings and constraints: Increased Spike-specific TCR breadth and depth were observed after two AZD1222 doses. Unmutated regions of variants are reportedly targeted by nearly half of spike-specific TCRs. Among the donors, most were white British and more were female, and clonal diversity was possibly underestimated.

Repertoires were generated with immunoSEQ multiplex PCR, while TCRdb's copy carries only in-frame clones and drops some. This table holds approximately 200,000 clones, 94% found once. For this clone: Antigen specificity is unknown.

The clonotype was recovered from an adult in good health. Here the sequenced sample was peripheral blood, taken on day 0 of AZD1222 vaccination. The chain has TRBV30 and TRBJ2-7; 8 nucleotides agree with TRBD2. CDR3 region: CAWERESYEQYF. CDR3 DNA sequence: TGTGCCTGGGAGCGGGAGTCCTACGAGCAGTACTTC.